The rows below give T cell receptor beta chains drawn from one sample of a study of graft-versus-host responses after intestinal transplantation. Their antigens remain unidentified. Clones were read by immunoSEQ multiplex PCR, and TCRdb kept only the in-frame ones, dropping some. The sample shows roughly 120,000 clones, around 95% of them seen only once. Sequences were derived from unstimulated CD8+ T cells sorted from spleen or lymph node cells, sampled before intestinal transplant. The receptors here all came from a human donor who received an intestinal transplant. Each CDR3 is given with its conserved first and last residue. A D gene is named only where the DNA matches it firmly. Expanded clones get a size class; other rows say once, few or many, or leave the size out.

.	.	TRBJ2-5	TRBV9	CASVGVGETQYF	TGTGCCAGCGTCGGGGTCGGAGAGACCCAGTACTTC
.	TRBD2	TRBJ2-1	TRBV27	CASSPPRTSGYNEQFF	TGTGCCAGCAGTCCACCGAGGACTAGCGGTTACAATGAGCAGTTCTTC
.	.	TRBJ1-2	TRBV6-5	CASSYGPQENNYGYTF	TGTGCCAGCAGTTACGGGCCCCAAGAAAACAACTATGGCTACACCTTC
.	.	TRBJ2-1	TRBV29-1	CSVEDLRVEGSYNEQFF	TGCAGCGTTGAAGATCTTCGGGTGGAGGGCTCCTACAATGAGCAGTTCTTC
.	.	TRBJ1-5	TRBV19	CASSSVFPFSGNQPQHF	TGTGCCAGTAGCTCCGTCTTCCCTTTCTCTGGCAATCAGCCCCAGCATTTT
.	.	TRBJ1-6	TRBV6-5	CASSYSSEFDNSPLHF	TGTGCCAGCAGTTACTCGTCAGAATTCGATAATTCACCCCTCCACTTT
once	TRBD1	TRBJ2-6	TRBV7-9	CASSHRGFGANVLTF	TGTGCCAGCAGCCACAGGGGCTTTGGGGCCAACGTCCTGACTTTC
once	.	TRBJ1-6	TRBV5-6	CASSFVGGGNSPLHF	TGTGCCAGCAGCTTTGTGGGGGGTGGTAATTCACCCCTCCACTTT
.	TRBD1	TRBJ1-2	TRBV19	CASSFGTGLYGYTF	TGTGCCAGTAGTTTTGGGACAGGGCTCTATGGCTACACCTTC
.	.	TRBJ1-2	TRBV19	CASSIVNVEYGYTF	TGTGCCAGTAGTATAGTGAACGTCGAGTATGGCTACACCTTC
.	.	TRBJ2-1	TRBV7-9	CASSLFSNEQFF	TGTGCCAGCAGCTTATTTTCCAATGAGCAGTTCTTC
.	.	TRBJ1-2	TRBV7-9	CASSLAGKNYGYTF	TGTGCCAGCAGCTTAGCGGGGAAGAACTATGGCTACACCTTC
.	TRBD2	TRBJ2-7	TRBV6-1	CASTLGLAGDEQYF	TGTGCCAGCACCTTGGGACTAGCGGGTGACGAGCAGTACTTC
.	.	TRBJ1-5	TRBV4-1	CASSPRTDSNQPQHF	TGCGCCAGCAGCCCCAGGACCGATAGCAATCAGCCCCAGCATTTT
.	.	TRBJ1-2	TRBV27	CASSHGVRDGYTF	TGTGCCAGCAGTCACGGGGTGAGGGATGGCTACACCTTC
.	.	TRBJ2-7	TRBV19	CASSIGLGGSYEQYF	TGTGCCAGTAGTATCGGACTAGGGGGCTCCTACGAGCAGTACTTC
.	.	TRBJ2-5	TRBV7-9	CASSLGRAQETQYF	TGTGCCAGCAGCTTAGGACGGGCCCAAGAGACCCAGTACTTC
.	.	TRBJ2-7	TRBV11-3	CASSFGYGYKQYF	TGTGCCAGCAGCTTCGGGTACGGCTACAAGCAGTACTTC
.	.	TRBJ1-1	TRBV7-3	CASSREGQGRQDTEAFF	TGTGCCAGCAGCCGGGAAGGGCAGGGGAGGCAGGACACTGAAGCTTTCTTT
.	.	TRBJ1-3	TRBV28	CASSTGFISLGLNTIYF	TGTGCCAGCAGTACAGGTTTTATCTCTCTCGGGCTAAACACCATATATTTT
.	.	TRBJ1-1	TRBV4-1	CASSHRDALNTEAFF	TGCGCCAGCAGCCACCGGGACGCCTTGAACACTGAAGCTTTCTTT
once	.	TRBJ1-1	TRBV23-1	CASRQRNTEAFF	TGCGCCAGCCGTCAGAGGAACACTGAAGCTTTCTTT
.	TRBD1	TRBJ2-7	TRBV13	CASSEDRGYEQYF	TGTGCCAGCAGCGAGGACAGGGGGTACGAGCAGTACTTC
.	.	TRBJ1-1	TRBV1	CTGGLTGESGTEAFF	TGCACCGGAGGTTTGACAGGGGAATCGGGGACTGAAGCTTTCTTT
.	TRBD1	TRBJ1-2	TRBV4-3	CASSPAPGQSIYLGYTF	TGCGCCAGCAGCCCTGCCCCGGGACAGAGCATTTATCTCGGCTACACCTTC
once	TRBD1	TRBJ1-5	TRBV5-1	CASSPGQGNQPQHF	TGCGCCAGCAGCCCCGGACAGGGCAATCAGCCCCAGCATTTT
.	.	TRBJ2-7	TRBV28	CASSLIGTYEQYF	TGTGCCAGCAGTTTAATTGGGACCTACGAGCAGTACTTC
.	.	TRBJ2-7	TRBV7-9	CASSPRDTSYEQYF	TGTGCCAGCAGCCCCCGGGACACCTCCTACGAGCAGTACTTC
.	.	TRBJ1-5	TRBV6-1	CASSEDVGVGNQPQHF	TGTGCCAGCAGTGAAGATGTGGGCGTAGGCAATCAGCCCCAGCATTTT
.	.	TRBJ2-7	TRBV13	CASSYSLGFRTAPYEQYF	TGTGCCAGCAGCTACTCGCTAGGTTTTAGGACGGCCCCCTACGAGCAGTACTTC
.	.	TRBJ1-1	TRBV25-1	CASTEGGTEAFF	TGTGCCAGCACCGAGGGGGGAACTGAAGCTTTCTTT
once	.	TRBJ1-3	TRBV4-1	CASSRRGGELGNTIYF	TGCGCCAGCAGCCGTAGGGGGGGGGAGCTGGGAAACACCATATATTTT
.	TRBD1	TRBJ2-5	TRBV9	CASSANPTGGGETQYF	TGTGCCAGCAGCGCAAACCCGACAGGGGGCGGGGAGACCCAGTACTTC
.	.	TRBJ2-2	TRBV6-1	CASTTSGGSTGELFF	TGTGCCAGCACGACTAGTGGGGGCAGCACCGGGGAGCTGTTTTTT
.	.	TRBJ2-3	TRBV9	CASSPREGVSTDTQYF	TGTGCCAGCAGCCCCCGTGAAGGCGTAAGCACAGATACGCAGTATTTT
.	.	TRBJ2-7	TRBV4-2	CASSQEQGHSYEQYF	TGTGCCAGCAGCCAAGAGCAGGGGCACTCCTACGAGCAGTACTTC
.	.	TRBJ2-1	TRBV28	CASSHGLSSEQFF	TGTGCCAGCAGCCACGGATTGAGTTCCGAGCAGTTCTTC
.	.	TRBJ2-5	TRBV10-3	CAISEDQWTQYF	TGTGCCATCAGTGAGGATCAATGGACCCAGTACTTC
.	TRBD2	TRBJ2-7	TRBV29-1	CSVEDRGGSYEQYF	TGCAGCGTTGAAGATCGGGGGGGCAGCTACGAGCAGTACTTC
.	TRBD2	TRBJ2-1	TRBV28	CASSLGGTSNEQFF	TGTGCCAGCAGTTTGGGGGGGACTAGCAATGAGCAGTTCTTC
.	TRBD2	TRBJ2-1	TRBV28	CASRIALAVSSYNEQFF	TGTGCCAGCAGGATCGCACTAGCGGTAAGCTCCTACAATGAGCAGTTCTTC
.	TRBD2	TRBJ2-1	TRBV20-1	CSAGTSGRQFF	TGCAGTGCTGGAACTAGCGGGAGACAGTTCTTC